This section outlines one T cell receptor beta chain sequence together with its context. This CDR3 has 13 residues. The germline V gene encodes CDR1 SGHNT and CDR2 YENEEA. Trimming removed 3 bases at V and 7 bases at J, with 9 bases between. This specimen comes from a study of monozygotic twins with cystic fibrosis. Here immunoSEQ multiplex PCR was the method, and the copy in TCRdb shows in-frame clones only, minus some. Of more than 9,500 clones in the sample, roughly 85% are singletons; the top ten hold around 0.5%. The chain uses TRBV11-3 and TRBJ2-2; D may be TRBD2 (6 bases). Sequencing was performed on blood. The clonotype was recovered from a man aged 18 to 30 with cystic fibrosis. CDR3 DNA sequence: TGTGCCAGCAGCTTTAGCGGTATCGGGGAGCTGTTTTTT. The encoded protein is CASSFSGIGELFF.